Shown below are 8 T cell receptor beta chains from a single sample sequenced in a study of shared clonotypes between healthy human individuals. Here immunoSEQ multiplex PCR was the method, and the copy in TCRdb shows in-frame clones only, minus some. The sample contains about 1.1 million clones, around 77% of which appear only once. Input material: memory CD4+ T cells from PBMCs. The subset is: CD45RA-negative fraction. All receptors derive from a man aged 18-30 years in good health. Some clones in this sample may be carry-over from other donors' samples.

This clone was recorded a few times. One end of the junction varies from germline; a read error may be responsible. The V gene is TRBV7-7, the J gene TRBJ2-5; TRBD1 agrees at 8 bases. CDR3 length: 14 residues. Per germline, CDR1 SSHAT and CDR2 FNYEAQ (reference sequence). The CDR3 region is CASSLGGQGQTQYF. CDR3 bases: TGTGCTAGCAGCTTAGGAGGACAGGGACAGACCCAGTACTTC.

This chain uses TRBV7-2 with TRBJ2-1; 12 nucleotides line up with TRBD2. This CDR3 has 15 amino acids. The V gene's germline CDR1 is SGHTA and CDR2 FQGNSA. The V and J ends lost 5 bases and 9 bases, in that order; junction bases with no gene match: 8. CDR3 DNA sequence: TGTGCCAGCAGCCCACCTAGCGGGAGGGTTAGTGAGCAGTTCTTC. Its translation is CASSPPSGRVSEQFF.

The genes are TRBV10-3 and TRBJ2-1; weak D call: TRBD1 (6 bases). This CDR3 is built from 15 residues. Trimming cost V 5 bases and J 7 bases, with 18 bases left between them. In germline, CDR1 is ENHRY, CDR2 SYGVKD. CDR3 coding DNA: TGTGCCATCAGTTATTCGGACCCCGGGACAAATGAGCAGTTCTTC. This encodes CAISYSDPGTNEQFF.

There are a few counts of this clone. The chain couples TRBV7-9 to TRBJ1-2, with D tentatively TRBD1 (5 bases). CDR1 and CDR2 from the germline V gene are SEHNR and FQNEAQ (reference sequence). The CDR3 loop spans 14 amino acids. V dropped 2 bases and J dropped 8 bases, with 15 bases sitting between them. CDR3 protein: CASSLWGPSVGYTF. In nucleotides, the CDR3 is TGTGCCAGCAGCTTATGGGGCCCGTCCGTCGGCTACACCTTC.

The chain recombines TRBV18 with TRBJ1-5, with unresolved D. V was clipped by 2 bases and J by 6 bases, with 5 bases between them. Germline V gives CDR1 KGHSH, CDR2 LQKENI. CDR3 length: 12 residues. CDR3 nucleotides: TGTGCCAGCTCACCAACGGGTCAGCCCCAGCATTTT. This codes for CASSPTGQPQHF.

This clone was seen a single time. This chain connects TRBV5-1 to TRBJ2-1; a possible D gene is TRBD2 (6 bases). The CDR3 has 15 residues. Germline V gene lookup returns CDR1 SGHRS and CDR2 YFSETQ. The V gene lost 2 bases and the J gene lost 0 bases, with 9 bases spanning the gap. The CDR3 protein is CASSFGSRSYNEQFF. The CDR3 region has the DNA TGCGCCAGCAGCTTCGGGAGCCGCTCCTACAATGAGCAGTTCTTC.

This rearrangement joins TRBV10-1 to TRBJ1-1, with a tentative D call TRBD1 (6 bases). Trimming took off 5 bases at V and 6 bases at J, with 16 bases between the two ends. Germline values: CDR1 WNHNN, CDR2 SYGVQD (reference sequence). This CDR3 region has 14 residues. CDR3 loop: CASSPTGGGAEAFF. The DNA of the CDR3 is TGCGCCAGCAGTCCGACAGGTGGAGGGGCTGAAGCTTTCTTT.

This clone was observed once. This sequence joins TRBV6-5 and TRBJ1-2, with D possibly matching TRBD1 (5 bases). From germline, CDR1 is MNHEY and CDR2 SVGAGI. The length of the CDR3 is 14 residues. Deletions cut 6 bases from V and 3 bases from J, with 14 bases between. CDR3 residues: CASSERQIYYGYTF. The CDR3, as DNA: TGTGCCAGCAGCGAACGACAGATCTACTATGGCTACACCTTC.